This TCR beta chain originates from a study of cytomegalovirus exposure and HLA in healthy donors. In regard to this clone: The antigen is undetermined.

Broader study findings: Clusters of TCRs from the first cohort tended to co-occur in the 120 or so validation repertoires (as a later analysis found). A list of roughly 160 TCR beta chains associated with cytomegalovirus was given.

The CDR3 sequence is 14 residues long. The V gene's germline CDR1 is SGHTA and CDR2 FQGNSA. Trimming left V 5 bases short and J 5 bases short, with 15 bases between. The study drew the donors from its approximately 120-subject validation cohort, separate from the roughly 700-subject first cohort. TCRdb's table, derived via immunoSEQ multiplex PCR, lists solely in-frame clones and lacks some. The sample has tens of thousands of clones; approximately 94% are singletons. This receptor was taken from a woman aged 25 to 45 in good health and CMV-seronegative. The sequenced sample consisted of PBMCs. The chain joins TRBV7-2 to TRBJ2-5; tentatively, D is TRBD1 (5 bases). The CDR3 DNA sequence: TGTGCCAGCAGCCCAAGTAGGGGCAGGGAGACCCAGTACTTC. Its protein is CASSPSRGRETQYF.